The TCR beta chain described here comes from a study of T cell changes during pregnancy in multiple sclerosis. The protocol was immunoSEQ multiplex PCR, while the TCRdb copy is restricted to in-frame clones and leaves out a portion. Of about 59,000 clones in the sample, around 93% are singletons; the top ten hold roughly 0.4%. The sequence came from a female donor with multiple sclerosis, enrolled in a pregnancy study. Sequencing used CD4+ T cells from peripheral blood mononuclear cells, obtained before pregnancy.

In nucleotides, the CDR3 is TGTGCCAGCAGTTCGGCGACAGGGAGAAGATACGAGCAGTACTTC. Protein sequence: CASSSATGRRYEQYF. This rearrangement joins TRBV27 to TRBJ2-7; TRBD1 agrees at 7 bases. CDR3 size: 15 residues. V gave up 4 bases and J gave up 4 bases; unmatched junction bases: 10. Germline loops: CDR1 MNHEY, CDR2 SMNVEV (reference sequence).